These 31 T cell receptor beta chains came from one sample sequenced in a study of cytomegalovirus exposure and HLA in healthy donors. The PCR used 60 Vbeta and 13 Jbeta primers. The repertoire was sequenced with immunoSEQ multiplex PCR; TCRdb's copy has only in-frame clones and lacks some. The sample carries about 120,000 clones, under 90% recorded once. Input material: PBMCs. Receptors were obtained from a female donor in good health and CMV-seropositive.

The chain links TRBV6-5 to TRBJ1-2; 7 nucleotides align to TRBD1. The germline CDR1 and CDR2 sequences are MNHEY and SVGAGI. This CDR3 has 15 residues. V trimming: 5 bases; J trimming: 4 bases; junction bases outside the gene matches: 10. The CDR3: CASSKLQGSPYGYTF. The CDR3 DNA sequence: TGTGCCAGCAGTAAACTACAGGGGTCCCCCTATGGCTACACCTTC.

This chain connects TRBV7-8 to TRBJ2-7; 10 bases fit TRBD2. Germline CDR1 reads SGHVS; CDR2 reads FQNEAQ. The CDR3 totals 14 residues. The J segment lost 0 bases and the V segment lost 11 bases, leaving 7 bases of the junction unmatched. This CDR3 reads CACTRTSGSYEQYF. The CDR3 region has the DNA TGTGCCTGCACCCGGACTAGCGGCTCCTACGAGCAGTACTTC.

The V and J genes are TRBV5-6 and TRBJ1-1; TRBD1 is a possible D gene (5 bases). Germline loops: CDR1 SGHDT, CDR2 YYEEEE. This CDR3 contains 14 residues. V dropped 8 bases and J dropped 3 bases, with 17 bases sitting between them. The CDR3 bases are TGTGCCAGTTGGAGGGACGGACTGGACACTGAAGCTTTCTTT. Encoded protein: CASWRDGLDTEAFF.

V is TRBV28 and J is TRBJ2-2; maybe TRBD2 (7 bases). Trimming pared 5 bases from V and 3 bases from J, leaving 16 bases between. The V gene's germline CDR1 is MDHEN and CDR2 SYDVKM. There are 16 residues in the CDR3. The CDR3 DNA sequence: TGTGCCAGCAGTGCCTTCGGGAGGACAGACACCGGGGAGCTGTTTTTT. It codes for CASSAFGRTDTGELFF. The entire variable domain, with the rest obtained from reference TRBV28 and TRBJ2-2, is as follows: DVKVTQSSRYLVKRTGEKVFLECVQDMDHENMFWYRQDPGLGLRLIYFSYDVKMKEKGDIPEGYSVSREKKERFSLILESASTNQTSMYLCASSAFGRTDTGELFFGEGSRLTVL.

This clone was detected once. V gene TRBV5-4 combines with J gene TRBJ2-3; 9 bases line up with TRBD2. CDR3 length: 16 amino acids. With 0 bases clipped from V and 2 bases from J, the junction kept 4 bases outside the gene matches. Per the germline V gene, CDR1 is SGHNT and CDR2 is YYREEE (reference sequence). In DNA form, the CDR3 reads TGTGCCAGCAGCTTGGTGGCTAGCGGGGTCACAGATACGCAGTATTTT. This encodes CASSLVASGVTDTQYF.

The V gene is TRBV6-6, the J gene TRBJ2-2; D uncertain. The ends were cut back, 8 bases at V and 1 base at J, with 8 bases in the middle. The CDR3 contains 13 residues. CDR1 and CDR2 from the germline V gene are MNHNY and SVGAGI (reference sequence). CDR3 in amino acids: CASCTGNTGELFF. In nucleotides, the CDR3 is TGTGCCAGCTGCACGGGGAACACCGGGGAGCTGTTTTTT.

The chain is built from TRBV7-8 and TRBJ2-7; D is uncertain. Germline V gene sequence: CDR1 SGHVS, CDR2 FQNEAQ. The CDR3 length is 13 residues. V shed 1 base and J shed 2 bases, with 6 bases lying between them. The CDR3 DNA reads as TGTGCCAGCAGCTTAGTTGAGACCTACGAGCAGTACTTC. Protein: CASSLVETYEQYF.

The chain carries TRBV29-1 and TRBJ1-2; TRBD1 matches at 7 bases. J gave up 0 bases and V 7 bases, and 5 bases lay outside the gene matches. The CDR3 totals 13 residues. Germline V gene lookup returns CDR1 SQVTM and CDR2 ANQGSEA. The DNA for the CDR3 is TGCAGCGCCAGACAGGGAGCTAACTATGGCTACACCTTC. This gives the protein CSARQGANYGYTF.

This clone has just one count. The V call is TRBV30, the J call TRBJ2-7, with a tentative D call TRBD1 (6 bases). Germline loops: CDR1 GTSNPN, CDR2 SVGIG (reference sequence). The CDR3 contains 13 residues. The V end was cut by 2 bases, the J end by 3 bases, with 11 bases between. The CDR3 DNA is TGTGCCTGGAGTACGTCGACAGGCTACGAGCAGTACTTC. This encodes CAWSTSTGYEQYF.

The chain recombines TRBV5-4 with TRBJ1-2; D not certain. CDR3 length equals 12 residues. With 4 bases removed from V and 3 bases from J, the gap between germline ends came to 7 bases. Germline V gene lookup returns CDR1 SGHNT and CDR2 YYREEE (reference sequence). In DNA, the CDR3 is TGTGCCAGCAGCCGGGAGCACTATGGCTACACCTTC. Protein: CASSREHYGYTF. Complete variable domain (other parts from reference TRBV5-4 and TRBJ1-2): ETGVTQSPTHLIKTRGQQVTLRCSSQSGHNTVSWYQQALGQGPQFIFQYYREEENGRGNFPPRFSGLQFPNYSSELNVNALELDDSALYLCASSREHYGYTFGSGTRLTVV.

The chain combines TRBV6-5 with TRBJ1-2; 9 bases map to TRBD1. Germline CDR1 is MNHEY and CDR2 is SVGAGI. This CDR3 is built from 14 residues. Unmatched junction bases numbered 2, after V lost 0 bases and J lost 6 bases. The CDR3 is CASSYSRDRDGYTF. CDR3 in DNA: TGTGCCAGCAGTTACTCAAGGGACAGGGATGGCTACACCTTC.

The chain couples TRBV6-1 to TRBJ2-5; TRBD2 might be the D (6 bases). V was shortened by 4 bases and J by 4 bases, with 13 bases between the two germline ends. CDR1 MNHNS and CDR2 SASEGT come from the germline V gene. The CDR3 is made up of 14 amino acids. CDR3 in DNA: TGTGCCAGCAGTGCTAGCGTAATTAGAGAGACCCAGTACTTC. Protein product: CASSASVIRETQYF.

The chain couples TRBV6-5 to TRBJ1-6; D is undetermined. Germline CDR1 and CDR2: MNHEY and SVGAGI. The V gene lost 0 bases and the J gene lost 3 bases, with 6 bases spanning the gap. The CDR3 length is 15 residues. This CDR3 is CASSYSGSYNSPLHF. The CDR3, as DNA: TGTGCCAGCAGTTACTCGGGCAGCTATAATTCACCCCTCCACTTT.

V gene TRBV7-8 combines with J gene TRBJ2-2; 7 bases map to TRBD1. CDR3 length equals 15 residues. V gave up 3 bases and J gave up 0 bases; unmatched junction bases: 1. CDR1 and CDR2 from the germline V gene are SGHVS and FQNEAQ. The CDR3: CASSLQGANTGELFF. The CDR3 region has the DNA TGTGCCAGCAGCTTGCAGGGGGCGAACACCGGGGAGCTGTTTTTT.

The CDR3 DNA sequence: TGTGCCAGCAGACTCAACACTGAAGCTTTCTTT. This sequence encodes CASRLNTEAFF. The chain links TRBV13 to TRBJ1-1; D ambiguous. V was trimmed by 6 bases and J by 2 bases, leaving 4 bases between them. Germline-derived CDR1 and CDR2 are PRHDT and FYEKMQ (reference sequence). This CDR3 has 11 residues.

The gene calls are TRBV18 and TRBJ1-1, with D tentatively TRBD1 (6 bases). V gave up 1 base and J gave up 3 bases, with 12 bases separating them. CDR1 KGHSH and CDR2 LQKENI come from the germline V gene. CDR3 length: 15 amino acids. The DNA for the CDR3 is TGTGCCAGCTCACCACGGGCAGGGGTCTACACTGAAGCTTTCTTT. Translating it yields CASSPRAGVYTEAFF. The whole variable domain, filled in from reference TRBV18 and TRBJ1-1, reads NAGVMQNPRHLVRRRGQEARLRCSPMKGHSHVYWYRQLPEEGLKFMVYLQKENIIDESGMPKERFSAEFPKEGPSILRIQQVVRGDSAAYFCASSPRAGVYTEAFFGQGTRLTVV.

CDR3 sequence: CSLRTSGSLYNEQFF. The CDR3 DNA follows: TGCAGCCTCAGGACTAGCGGGAGCCTTTACAATGAGCAGTTCTTC. This chain joins TRBV29-1 and TRBJ2-1; 13 positions agree with TRBD2. Germline V gives CDR1 SQVTM, CDR2 ANQGSEA. The CDR3 is 15 residues long. After removal of 8 bases from V and 4 bases from J, the junction contained 8 bases not matched to a gene.

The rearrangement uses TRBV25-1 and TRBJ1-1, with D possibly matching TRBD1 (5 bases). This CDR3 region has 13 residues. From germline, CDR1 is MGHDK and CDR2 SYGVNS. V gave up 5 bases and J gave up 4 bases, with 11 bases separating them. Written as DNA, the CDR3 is TGTGCCAGCAGTCAAGGGGCCCTCACTGAAGCTTTCTTT. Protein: CASSQGALTEAFF.

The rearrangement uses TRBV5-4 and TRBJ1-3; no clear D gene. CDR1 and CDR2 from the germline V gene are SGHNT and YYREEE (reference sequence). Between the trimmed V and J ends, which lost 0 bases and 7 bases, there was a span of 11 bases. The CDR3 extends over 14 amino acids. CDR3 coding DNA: TGTGCCAGCAGCTTGGAAATGGGAGACAACACCATATATTTT. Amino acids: CASSLEMGDNTIYF.

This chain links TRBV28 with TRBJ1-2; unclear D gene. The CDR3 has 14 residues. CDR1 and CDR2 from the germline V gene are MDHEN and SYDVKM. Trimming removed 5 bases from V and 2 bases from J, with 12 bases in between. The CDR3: CASSQVGGNYGYTF. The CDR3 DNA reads TGTGCCAGCAGTCAAGTGGGAGGCAACTATGGCTACACCTTC.

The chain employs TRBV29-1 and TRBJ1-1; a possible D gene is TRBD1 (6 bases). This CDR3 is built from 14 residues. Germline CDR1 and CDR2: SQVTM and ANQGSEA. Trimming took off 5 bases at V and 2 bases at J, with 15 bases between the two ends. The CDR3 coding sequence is TGCAGCGTTCAAATAGGGGGGGGAAACACTGAAGCTTTCTTT. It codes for CSVQIGGGNTEAFF.

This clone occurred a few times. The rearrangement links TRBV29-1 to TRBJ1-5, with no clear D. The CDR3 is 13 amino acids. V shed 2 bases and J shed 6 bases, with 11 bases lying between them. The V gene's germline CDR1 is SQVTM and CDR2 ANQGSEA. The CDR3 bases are TGCAGCGTTGAACCCCTGGGGAGTCAGCCCCAGCATTTT. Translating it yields CSVEPLGSQPQHF.

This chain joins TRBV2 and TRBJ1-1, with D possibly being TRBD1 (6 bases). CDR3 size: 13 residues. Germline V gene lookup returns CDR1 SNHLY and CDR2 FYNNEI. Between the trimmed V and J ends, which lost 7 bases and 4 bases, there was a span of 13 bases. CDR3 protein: CASNAQGATEAFF. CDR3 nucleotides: TGTGCCAGCAACGCACAGGGAGCCACTGAAGCTTTCTTT.

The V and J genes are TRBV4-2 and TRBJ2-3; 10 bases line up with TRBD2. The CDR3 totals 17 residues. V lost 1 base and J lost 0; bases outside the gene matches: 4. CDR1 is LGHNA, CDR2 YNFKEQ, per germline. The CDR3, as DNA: TGTGCCAGCAGCCAAGTCCTGACTAGCGGGAGCACAGATACGCAGTATTTT. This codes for CASSQVLTSGSTDTQYF.

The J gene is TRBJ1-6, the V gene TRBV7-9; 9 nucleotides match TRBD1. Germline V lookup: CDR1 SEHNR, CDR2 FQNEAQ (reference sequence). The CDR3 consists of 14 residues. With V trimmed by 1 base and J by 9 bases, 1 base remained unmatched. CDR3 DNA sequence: TGTGCCAGCAGCTTAGAGGGACAGGGTTCACCCCTCCACTTT. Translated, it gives CASSLEGQGSPLHF. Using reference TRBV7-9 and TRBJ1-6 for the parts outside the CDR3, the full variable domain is DTGVSQNPRHKITKRGQNVTFRCDPISEHNRLYWYRQTLGQGPEFLTYFQNEAQLEKSRLLSDRFSAERPKGSFSTLEIQRTEQGDSAMYLCASSLEGQGSPLHFGNGTRLTVT.

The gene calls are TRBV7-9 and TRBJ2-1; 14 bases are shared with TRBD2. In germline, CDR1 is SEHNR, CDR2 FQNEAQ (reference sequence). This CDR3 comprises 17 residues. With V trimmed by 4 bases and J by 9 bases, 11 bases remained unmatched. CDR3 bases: TGTGCCAGCAGCTCAGGACTAGCGGGGGGCCCAGGTGTTGAGCAGTTCTTC. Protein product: CASSSGLAGGPGVEQFF.

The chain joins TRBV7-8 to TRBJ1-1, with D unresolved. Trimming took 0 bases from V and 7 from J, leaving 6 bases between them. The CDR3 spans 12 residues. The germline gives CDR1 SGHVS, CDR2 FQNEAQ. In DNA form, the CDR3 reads TGTGCCAGCAGCTTAGCCCCGGGTGAAGCTTTCTTT. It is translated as CASSLAPGEAFF.

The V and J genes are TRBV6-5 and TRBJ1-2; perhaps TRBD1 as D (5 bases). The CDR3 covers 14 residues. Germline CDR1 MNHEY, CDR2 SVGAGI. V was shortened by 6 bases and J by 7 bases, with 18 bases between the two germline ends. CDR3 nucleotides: TGTGCCAGCAGAACTTCCGGGACTAGGGGTGGCTACACCTTC. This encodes CASRTSGTRGGYTF.

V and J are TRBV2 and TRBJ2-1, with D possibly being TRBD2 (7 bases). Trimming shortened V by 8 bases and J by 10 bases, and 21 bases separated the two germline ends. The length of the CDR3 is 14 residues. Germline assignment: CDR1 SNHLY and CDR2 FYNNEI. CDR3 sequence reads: CASFTGGPRREQFF. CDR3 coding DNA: TGTGCCAGCTTCACCGGGGGGCCCAGAAGGGAGCAGTTCTTC.

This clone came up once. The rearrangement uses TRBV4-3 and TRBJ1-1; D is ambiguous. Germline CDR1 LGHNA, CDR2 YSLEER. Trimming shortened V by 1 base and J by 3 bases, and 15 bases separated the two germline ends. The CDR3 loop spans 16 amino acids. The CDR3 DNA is TGCGCCAGCAGCCAAGGCTTACGGTTGCGGGACACTGAAGCTTTCTTT. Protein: CASSQGLRLRDTEAFF.

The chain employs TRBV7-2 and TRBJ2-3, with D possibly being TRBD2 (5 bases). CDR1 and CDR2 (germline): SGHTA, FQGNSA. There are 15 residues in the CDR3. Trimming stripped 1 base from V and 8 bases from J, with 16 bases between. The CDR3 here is CASSLVSPIGGTQYF. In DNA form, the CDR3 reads TGTGCCAGCAGCTTAGTTAGCCCCATAGGAGGTACGCAGTATTTT.